These T cell receptor beta chains were read from a single sample in a study of CD8 T cells in ankylosing spondylitis. MiXCR, run by TCRdb on the 5' RACE reads, gives a single entry per CDR3 protein. The repertoire includes more than 150,000 distinct CDR3 sequences, over 10% of them detected once, and 9.5% to 12% sits in the top ten. Sequenced: blood, either unsorted or a sorted T cell fraction (not recorded which). Receptor source: a female donor with ankylosing spondylitis or in good health (not recorded which). CDR3s include the opening cysteine and the closing phenylalanine or tryptophan. The D gene is left open where the match is weak. Where a row states a size, it is once, few, many or the class of an expanded clone; other rows omit it.

>TRBJ1-2|.|13|TRBV7-2|.
CASSDYRVSGYTF
TGTGCCAGCAGCGATTACAGGGTGTCTGGCTACACCTTC
>TRBJ1-1|.|14|TRBV7-9|.
CASSLAGERTEAFF
TGTGCCAGCAGCTTAGCAGGGGAGAGGACTGAAGCTTTCTTT
>TRBJ2-7|.|14|TRBV12-3/TRBV12-4|.
CASSTWTHRGEQYF
TGTGCCAGCAGTACTTGGACCCACCGGGGAGAGCAGTACTTC
>TRBJ2-1|TRBD2|12|TRBV30|few
CAWGTSGREQFF
TGTGCCTGGGGGACTAGCGGGAGAGAGCAGTTCTTC
>TRBJ2-1|.|13|TRBV12-3/TRBV12-4|many
CASSPGNRDEQFF
TGTGCCAGCAGCCCCGGCAATAGGGATGAGCAGTTCTTC
>TRBJ2-7|.|15|TRBV9|few
CASSVGGTHSYEQYF
TGTGCCAGCAGCGTGGGCGGGACGCACTCCTACGAGCAGTACTTC
>TRBJ1-5|.|13|TRBV20-1|.
CSARRYYDQPQHF
TGCAGTGCTAGACGATATTATGATCAGCCCCAGCATTTT
>TRBJ2-6|TRBD1|19|TRBV7-8|.
CASSPRGQGVSSGANVLTF
TGTGCCAGCAGCCCCCGAGGCCAGGGGGTTAGCTCTGGGGCCAACGTCCTGACTTTC
>TRBJ2-3|.|15|TRBV5-1|few
CASSLEDGLGDTQYF
TGCGCCAGCAGCTTGGAGGACGGCCTCGGGGATACGCAGTATTTT
>TRBJ2-3|.|16|TRBV28|few
CASSPQLGYHTDTQYF
TGTGCCAGCAGCCCCCAGCTGGGCTACCACACAGATACGCAGTATTTT
>TRBJ1-2|.|13|TRBV7-2|few
CATRTDWDYGYTF
TGTGCCACCCGGACCGACTGGGACTATGGCTACACCTTC
>TRBJ2-7|TRBD1|17|TRBV6-1|.
CASSRSDRVRGYYEQYF
TGTGCCAGCAGCAGATCAGACAGGGTTCGGGGTTACTACGAGCAGTACTTC
>TRBJ2-2|TRBD1|15|TRBV12-3/TRBV12-4|many
CASSRWTGDTGELFF
TGTGCCAGCAGCCGGTGGACAGGCGACACCGGGGAGCTGTTTTTT
>TRBJ2-7|.|10|TRBV21-1|many
CASIPYEQYF
TGTGCCAGCATACCCTACGAGCAGTACTTC
>TRBJ2-6|.|15|TRBV19|few
CASSSVSSGANVLTF
TGTGCCAGTAGTTCGGTCTCGTCTGGGGCCAACGTCCTGACTTTC
>TRBJ1-4|.|16|TRBV5-1|few
CASSSGGAGTNEKLFF
TGCGCCAGCAGCTCCGGGGGGGCTGGAACTAATGAAAAACTGTTTTTT
>TRBJ2-5|TRBD2|15|TRBV5-1|many
CASSLGLAVQETQYF
TGCGCCAGCAGCTTGGGGCTAGCGGTACAAGAGACCCAGTACTTC
>TRBJ1-1|.|11|TRBV5-6|many
CASGRDTEAFF
TGTGCCAGCGGCAGGGACACTGAAGCTTTCTTT
>TRBJ2-1|TRBD1|18|TRBV11-1|many
CASSFHSGQGMIGNEQFF
TGTGCCAGCAGCTTCCACTCGGGACAGGGAATGATCGGCAATGAGCAGTTCTTC
>TRBJ1-2|.|13|TRBV27|.
CASSLGLNYGYTF
TGTGCCAGCAGTTTAGGGCTTAACTATGGCTACACCTTC
>TRBJ2-2|.|15|TRBV7-9|many
CASSLVSVNTGELFF
TGTGCCAGCAGCTTGGTTAGTGTGAACACCGGGGAGCTGTTTTTT
>TRBJ2-1|TRBD2|17|TRBV7-9|many
CASSHWTSGRDPHEQFF
TGTGCCAGCAGCCATTGGACTAGCGGGAGAGATCCCCATGAGCAGTTCTTC
>TRBJ1-1|TRBD1|14|TRBV6-2/TRBV6-3|many
CASEGTGSNTEAFF
TGTGCCAGCGAGGGGACAGGCTCGAACACTGAAGCTTTCTTT
>TRBJ2-2|TRBD2|14|TRBV12-3/TRBV12-4|many
CASSPGLSTGELFF
TGTGCCAGCAGTCCGGGACTATCCACCGGGGAGCTGTTTTTT
>TRBJ1-5|.|16|TRBV6-1|few
CASRDTGSVGNQPQHF
TGTGCCAGCAGAGATACAGGGTCGGTAGGCAATCAGCCCCAGCATTTT
>TRBJ2-7|.|12|TRBV10-3|.
CAASPDAYEQYF
TGTGCCGCCTCGCCTGACGCCTACGAGCAGTACTTC
>TRBJ1-1|.|12|TRBV7-9|many
CASSPVVAEAFF
TGTGCCAGCAGCCCCGTCGTCGCTGAAGCTTTCTTT
>TRBJ2-5|.|13|TRBV29-1|many
CSVVPGLGETQYF
TGCAGCGTTGTTCCAGGGTTAGGAGAGACCCAGTACTTC
>TRBJ2-4|.|16|TRBV6-1|few
CASSGGQPEAKNIQYF
TGTGCCAGCAGTGGTGGACAGCCCGAAGCCAAAAACATTCAGTACTTC
>TRBJ1-1|.|16|TRBV6-2/TRBV6-3|many
CASSIWGETMNTEAFF
TGTGCCAGCAGCATCTGGGGGGAGACGATGAACACTGAAGCTTTCTTT
>TRBJ2-1|.|16|TRBV7-6|.
CASSTTTRISYNEQFF
TGTGCCAGCAGCACCACAACTAGGATTTCCTACAATGAGCAGTTCTTC
>TRBJ2-2|.|12|TRBV7-2|many
CASSPSTGELFF
TGTGCCAGCAGCCCCAGCACCGGGGAGCTGTTTTTT
>TRBJ1-4|.|14|TRBV20-1|many
CSCLRKATNEKLFF
TGCAGTTGTCTTAGGAAAGCAACTAATGAAAAACTGTTTTTT
>TRBJ2-7|TRBD2|16|TRBV4-2|many
CASSQDERGGGYEQYF
TGTGCCAGCAGCCAAGATGAGCGGGGCGGGGGTTACGAGCAGTACTTC
>TRBJ2-3|TRBD2|17|TRBV20-1|few
CSALTPGLAGSTDTQYF
TGCAGTGCGCTTACTCCGGGACTAGCGGGAAGCACAGATACGCAGTATTTT
>TRBJ2-3|.|17|TRBV12-3/TRBV12-4|many
CASSDEGTPTSTDTQYF
TGTGCCAGCAGTGACGAGGGGACCCCCACTTCCACAGATACGCAGTATTTT
>TRBJ2-5|.|13|TRBV7-2|.
CASSSPPFGTQYF
TGTGCCAGCAGCTCGCCTCCCTTTGGAACCCAGTACTTC
>TRBJ2-4|TRBD2|17|TRBV20-1|few
CCATPLAGGMEKNIQYF
TGCTGTGCTACGCCACTAGCGGGAGGGATGGAAAAAAACATTCAGTACTTC
>TRBJ1-5|.|14|TRBV12-3/TRBV12-4|many
CASSSTQDDQPQHF
TGTGCCAGCAGCTCCACACAAGACGATCAGCCCCAGCATTTT
>TRBJ1-2|.|13|TRBV29-1|many
CSAIKGGAFGYTF
TGCAGCGCTATCAAGGGGGGGGCGTTTGGCTACACCTTC
>TRBJ1-2|.|11|TRBV30|.
CAWTQNYGYTF
TGTGCCTGGACCCAGAACTATGGCTACACCTTC
>TRBJ1-3|.|16|TRBV24-1|.
CATQRNGARSGNTIYF
TGTGCCACCCAACGAAACGGGGCTCGGTCTGGAAACACCATATATTTT
>TRBJ2-1|.|15|TRBV7-3|few
CASSFPPVLYNEQFF
TGTGCCAGCAGCTTTCCGCCAGTCCTCTACAATGAGCAGTTCTTC
>TRBJ2-7|.|15|TRBV6-1|many
CASTPTVMRNHEQYF
TGTGCCAGCACCCCAACAGTGATGAGAAACCACGAGCAGTACTTC
>TRBJ2-7|TRBD2|14|TRBV6-1|many
CASTYSGATYEQYF
TGTGCCAGCACGTACAGCGGGGCCACCTACGAGCAGTACTTC
>TRBJ2-5|.|12|TRBV29-1|.
CSVMPNQETQYF
TGCAGCGTCATGCCGAATCAAGAGACCCAGTACTTC
>TRBJ1-5|.|15|TRBV27|many
CASSPSTNSNQPQHF
TGTGCCAGCAGTCCGTCGACTAATAGCAATCAGCCCCAGCATTTT
>TRBJ2-7|.|15|TRBV20-1|few
CSARDIRRFTYEQYF
TGCAGTGCTAGAGATATCAGGCGTTTTACCTACGAGCAGTACTTC
>TRBJ2-1|.|12|TRBV7-9|many
CASSPEVDEQFF
TGTGCCAGCAGCCCTGAGGTCGATGAGCAGTTCTTC
>TRBJ2-1|.|13|TRBV15|many
CATSRDQANEQFF
TGTGCCACCAGCAGAGATCAGGCTAATGAGCAGTTCTTC
>TRBJ1-3|.|16|TRBV5-1|many
CASSVSTGVAGNTIYF
TGCGCCAGCAGCGTATCAACAGGCGTCGCTGGAAACACCATATATTTT
>TRBJ1-2|.|14|TRBV6-5|few
CASSYSSRTRGYTF
TGTGCCAGCAGTTACTCTTCCAGGACAAGAGGCTACACCTTC
>TRBJ2-1|.|15|TRBV24-1|many
CATSDFGGVVNEQFF
TGTGCCACCAGTGATTTCGGGGGAGTGGTAAATGAGCAGTTCTTC
>TRBJ2-2|.|15|TRBV24-1|many
CATSDLIRNTGELFF
TGTGCCACCAGTGATTTGATCAGGAACACCGGGGAGCTGTTTTTT
>TRBJ1-5|TRBD1|13|TRBV6-1|many
CASRRQGEQPQHF
TGTGCCAGCAGAAGACAGGGGGAACAGCCCCAGCATTTT